This is a list of T cell receptor beta chains from one sample in a study of blood T cell repertoires in COVID-19. Profiled with immunoSEQ multiplex PCR; TCRdb holds only in-frame clones, not every one. The top ten hold roughly 5.1% of the sample, which has more than 45,000 clones, 85% seen once. Material for sequencing was peripheral blood. All receptors derive from a man aged 40-55 years with active COVID-19. Both conserved end residues are part of each CDR3. Each record gives: V gene, clone size, D gene, J gene, CDR3 protein, CDR3 DNA. The D gene is left open where the match is weak. Clone size is shown for a subset of rows, as once, few, many or a class of expanded clone.

>TRBV7-6|-|TRBD1|TRBJ2-2
CASSLTGGVNTGELFF
TGTGCCAGCAGCTTAACAGGGGGCGTGAACACCGGGGAGCTGTTTTTT
>TRBV5-1|-|-|TRBJ2-7
CASSLGDSPYEQYF
TGCGCCAGCAGCTTGGGCGACAGTCCCTACGAGCAGTACTTC
>TRBV14|-|TRBD1|TRBJ1-1
CASSQGPGQHMNTEAFF
TGTGCCAGCAGCCAAGGGCCGGGACAGCACATGAACACTGAAGCTTTCTTT
>TRBV29-1|once|-|TRBJ2-7
CSVGLSGGYEQYF
TGCAGCGTTGGGTTGAGCGGAGGGTACGAGCAGTACTTC
>TRBV30|-|TRBD2|TRBJ2-1
CAWSVRLADLYNEQFF
TGTGCCTGGAGTGTGAGGCTAGCGGACTTATACAATGAGCAGTTCTTC
>TRBV7-9|-|TRBD1|TRBJ1-1
CASSFRTGLSTEAFF
TGTGCCAGCAGCTTCAGGACAGGGCTCAGCACTGAAGCTTTCTTT
>TRBV12-5|-|-|TRBJ2-3
CASGLVLAGSTDTQYF
TGTGCTAGTGGTTTGGTCCTCGCGGGAAGCACAGATACGCAGTATTTT
>TRBV14|-|TRBD1|TRBJ1-2
CASSTSTGGIYGYTF
TGTGCCAGCAGTACCTCGACAGGGGGAATCTATGGCTACACCTTC
>TRBV2|-|-|TRBJ2-2
CASSELVEGPGELFF
TGTGCCAGCAGTGAACTGGTTGAGGGCCCCGGGGAGCTGTTTTTT
>TRBV29-1|-|-|TRBJ1-1
CSVPMGLTPLGNTEAFF
TGCAGCGTCCCAATGGGCCTGACGCCGCTGGGGAACACTGAAGCTTTCTTT
>TRBV28|-|TRBD1|TRBJ1-5
CASSLNRGSDQPQHF
TGTGCCAGCAGTTTAAACAGGGGGTCCGATCAGCCCCAGCATTTT
>TRBV3-1/TRBV3-2|-|-|TRBJ2-5
CASSQDFGTRETQYF
TGTGCCAGCAGCCAAGATTTCGGGACACGAGAGACCCAGTACTTC
>TRBV7-2|-|TRBD1|TRBJ2-7
CASSRDRGLSYEQYF
TGTGCCAGCAGCCGGGACAGGGGATTGTCCTACGAGCAGTACTTC
>TRBV6-5|-|TRBD2|TRBJ2-5
CASRGLAGVETQYF
TGTGCCAGCAGGGGACTAGCGGGGGTAGAGACCCAGTACTTC
>TRBV6-5|-|-|TRBJ1-2
CASSFPGNYGYTF
TGTGCCAGCAGTTTCCCGGGAAACTATGGCTACACCTTC
>TRBV10-2|-|-|TRBJ2-3
CASSEIRGMGTDTQYF
TGCGCCAGCAGTGAGATTAGGGGCATGGGCACAGATACGCAGTATTTT
>TRBV6-2/TRBV6-3|-|-|TRBJ1-6
CASSYSNPSSPLHF
TGTGCCAGCAGTTACTCGAATCCGAGTTCACCCCTCCACTTT